A single TCR beta chain is shown here with its context. There are many counts of this clonotype. Which antigen it targets is not known. No base quality values were provided; no much bigger clone lies one nucleotide off. The CDR1 and CDR2 encoded by the germline V gene (reference sequence) are PRHDT and FYEKMQ. V was cut back by 6 bases and J by 7 bases, leaving a gap of 22 bases between them. There are 15 amino acids in the CDR3, from cysteine to phenylalanine inclusive. Only the CDR3 part of the read is kept: 45 bases, read in frame from the first base. The source of the sample is a study of T cells in Graves' hyperthyroidism and ophthalmopathy (dated by TCRdb to between 2017 and 2020). About the study as a whole: Peripheral blood was sampled at the time of initial diagnosis, prior to any treatment. TCR V-J signatures able to tell the groups apart were searched for in a discovery cohort of more than 90 patients, of whom roughly 42 had Graves' ophthalmopathy and 55 to 65 had stable Graves' hyperthyroidism. TCR Vbeta CDR3 sequencing of some 140 peripheral blood samples (approximately 44 ophthalmopathy, 70 to 85 hyperthyroidism and some 17 progressor patients) is reported in the paper. Prospective prediction of ophthalmopathy was tested in an independent validation cohort consisting of 18 hyperthyroidism patients and 17 patients who later progressed to ophthalmopathy. The study also compared thyroid tissue and blood T-cell repertoires from about six Graves' hyperthyroidism patients. After sampling, hyperthyroidism patients received methimazole starting at 30 mg daily, and ophthalmopathy patients received high-dose intravenous methylprednisolone. The 90 to 100 discovery patients were randomly split 7:3 into training and test sets.

The hyperthyroidism patients were between 18 and 65 years old and newly diagnosed, with a disease duration of less than 2 months. The study excluded patients with uncontrolled infections, other autoimmune diseases, pregnancy or lactation. Clinical symptoms, serum thyroxine and TRAb, thyroid ultrasound, and orbital computed tomography formed the basis for the diagnoses. Blood from progressor patients was drawn when they were first diagnosed with hyperthyroidism, before any ophthalmopathy symptoms appeared. Ficoll-Paque density gradient centrifugation was used to isolate PBMCs from approximately 10 ml of fresh peripheral blood. Progressor patients were initially diagnosed with Graves' hyperthyroidism and developed ophthalmopathy during follow-up. Total RNA was extracted with Trizol reagent, and quality was checked on an Agilent 2100 Bioanalyzer. Paper-wide results and their limitations: Most expanded thyroid clonotypes (frequency above 0.001) were also found in blood, which suggests that blood repertoires may mirror thyroid immune responses. During validation, the model predicted progression to ophthalmopathy a median of around 7 months ahead of onset, with almost 71% sensitivity and about 75% specificity. Ophthalmopathy was separated from stable hyperthyroidism by a 13 V-J signature model, with 85% to 90% sensitivity and approximately 84% specificity obtained in cross-validation and 80%/75% obtained in testing. No statistical method was used to fix the sample size in advance, and group allocation was not hidden from the investigators.

The TCR beta CDR3 regions were amplified from the RNA transcripts. A first-round RT-PCR of the TCR CDR3 used the HTBI primer set with the Qiagen OneStep RT-PCR kit. Libraries were constructed in a second round of multiplex PCR, after which size selection and purification were performed. Paired-end sequencing of the libraries was performed with 100 bp reads on an Illumina HiSeq2000. For the original study's pipeline: SOAPnuke was used to process the raw data, throwing out any read that contained adapters or uncalled bases, had a mean Phred below 15, or lacked an exact constant-primer or identifier match. High-quality paired reads were merged with COPE v1.2.5, and unique nucleotide sequences were defined as clonotypes. Clonotypes were aligned to IMGT TRBV, TRBD and TRBJ reference segments using MiTCR v1.1. Only V-J combinations with frequency above 0.0001, covering 99.2% of repertoires, were analysed. The TCS score was defined as the ratio of F50 (clonal expansion) to E x V (chaos), calculated using BLOSUM62-based TCRdist between CDR3 peptides within each V-J. Welch's t-statistics and random forest reduced roughly 540 V-J features to roughly 13, which were used in a naive Bayes classifier (R e1071). TCRdb reworked the public reads: Q25 trimming with fastp, MiXCR clone assembly, productive beta chains retained. Each CDR3 protein gets just one entry, which takes the most common genes and DNA from the rows behind it. The V and J calls and clone size come from TCRdb's table, not from the authors' own analysis. The sample data list about 290,000 distinct CDR3 sequences, and 13% of these were observed just once. The biggest ten clones account for around 7.9% of the sample.

The rearranged segments are TRBV13 and TRBJ2-7; there is no confident call for the D gene. Specimen: blood. The clonotype originates from a woman in her 30s with Graves' hyperthyroidism that later progressed to Graves' ophthalmopathy. The CDR3 region has the sequence CASSYSDRRLGEQYF. The DNA reads TGTGCCAGCAGTTATAGTGACCGACGCCTCGGGGAGCAGTACTTC.